Below, 27 T cell receptor beta chains from the same sample are listed, as sequenced in a study of blood T cells in healthy people across ages. A J-beta primer mix and a sample-barcoded 5' primer were used in a second PCR of about 7 to 12 cycles. MiXCR was run by TCRdb on the 5' RACE reads, yielding one entry per CDR3 protein. This table holds roughly 1.6 million distinct CDR3 sequences, around 36% found once. The sequenced material came from blood. The receptors were sampled from a woman between 25 and 40 years old in good health.

This clonotype has just a few counts. The chain couples TRBV4-1 to TRBJ2-7, with 7 bases identical to TRBD2. The germline CDR1 and CDR2 sequences are MGHRA and YSYEKL. The CDR3 runs to 15 residues. With 3 bases clipped from V and 3 bases from J, the junction kept 8 bases outside the gene matches. The CDR3 DNA reads as TGCGCCAGCAGCCACCTAGCGGAAGGGGTCTACGAGCAGTACTTC. It is translated as CASSHLAEGVYEQYF.

This clonotype was counted only a few times. This chain uses TRBV27 with TRBJ2-5; unclear D gene. CDR3 length: 14 amino acids. Between the trimmed V and J ends, which lost 0 bases and 5 bases, there was a span of 10 bases. Per the germline V gene, CDR1 is MNHEY and CDR2 is SMNVEV (reference sequence). The CDR3 region is CASSLSNRWETQYF. As DNA, the CDR3 is TGTGCCAGCAGTTTATCGAACAGATGGGAGACCCAGTACTTC.

This chain uses TRBV9 with TRBJ1-6, with TRBD1 as a possible D gene (5 bases). The V gene's germline CDR1 is SGDLS and CDR2 YYNGEE. The germline V and J ends were trimmed by 7 bases and 6 bases, with 11 bases remaining between them. The CDR3 is 13 amino acids. CDR3 in DNA: TGTGCCAGCTCTCGACAGTTTAATTCACCCCTCCACTTT. Its translation: CASSRQFNSPLHF.

The rearrangement joins TRBV7-6 to TRBJ2-4, with 9 bases lining up with TRBD2. The closer fit of TRBJ2-7 to the DNA end suggests the J call may be wrong. Germline V lookup: CDR1 SGHVS, CDR2 FNYEAQ. This CDR3 spans 14 amino acids. The CDR3 coding sequence is TGTGCCAGCAGCTTAGGGCGGGAGGGAGTCGAGCAGTACTTC. Protein: CASSLGREGVEQYF.

The J gene is TRBJ2-7, the V gene TRBV7-8; D possibly matches TRBD1 or TRBD2 (5 bases each). CDR1 and CDR2 (germline): SGHVS, FQNEAQ. The V gene lost 1 base and the J gene lost 6 bases, with 16 bases spanning the gap. The CDR3 is 15 residues long. CDR3 sequence: CASSLESGSLAEQYF. CDR3 bases: TGTGCCAGCAGCTTAGAGTCAGGGAGCTTAGCCGAGCAGTACTTC.

This chain connects TRBV12-3 or TRBV12-4 to TRBJ2-7; no reliable D call. The ends were cut back, 6 bases at V and 6 bases at J, with 15 bases in the middle. The CDR3 covers 13 residues. The CDR3 loop is CASSRLRPSEQYF. CDR3 coding DNA: TGTGCCAGCAGCCGTCTCCGCCCCTCCGAGCAGTACTTC.

This clonotype was picked up one time. The V gene is TRBV7-8, the J gene TRBJ2-5; 8 nucleotides agree with TRBD2. Near its end, the DNA agrees better with TRBJ2-7, so the J call may be wrong. Germline CDR1 reads SGHVS; CDR2 reads FQNEAQ. CDR3 length equals 19 residues. CDR3 in DNA: TGTGCCAGCAGCTTAGCGTGGAGCTCGGCCGGGACTAGGGACAACGAGCAGTACTTC. Amino acids: CASSLAWSSAGTRDNEQYF.

This sequence joins TRBV27 and TRBJ1-6, with D tentatively TRBD1 (5 bases). This CDR3 spans 15 amino acids. V lost 5 bases and J 6 bases, leaving 14 bases between the germline ends. The germline CDR1 and CDR2 sequences are MNHEY and SMNVEV (reference sequence). The CDR3 DNA follows: TGTGCCAGCAGTCCCGGGGGGGTGAGTAATTCACCCCTCCACTTT. Residues: CASSPGGVSNSPLHF.

This clonotype appeared once. At one of its ends the junction is not consistent with the germline gene, which may arise from a read error. The chain employs TRBV10-3 and TRBJ2-3, with 11 positions matching TRBD1. Germline CDR1 is ENHRY and CDR2 is SYGVKD. This CDR3 contains 14 residues. The CDR3 loop reads CAVSEGQGADTQYF. As DNA, the CDR3 is TGTGCCGTCAGTGAGGGACAGGGGGCAGATACGCAGTATTTT.

This clonotype was counted a few times. The chain is built from TRBV25-1 and TRBJ1-1; D is perhaps TRBD1 (5 bases). Germline V gene lookup returns CDR1 MGHDK and CDR2 SYGVNS. The length of the CDR3 is 14 residues. V gave up 5 bases and J gave up 0 bases, with 10 bases separating them. For the CDR3, the DNA is TGTGCCAGCAGTTCCAGACAGATGAACACTGAAGCTTTCTTT. This gives the protein CASSSRQMNTEAFF. Based on the CDR3 plus reference TRBV25-1 and TRBJ1-1, the full variable domain is EADIYQTPRYLVIGTGKKITLECSQTMGHDKMYWYQQDPGMELHLIHYSYGVNSTEKGDLSSESTVSRIRTEHFPLTLESARPSHTSQYLCASSSRQMNTEAFFGQGTRLTVV.

This clonotype was observed a handful of times. V gene TRBV7-2 combines with J gene TRBJ2-5, with D perhaps matching TRBD2 (7 bases). Trimming took 8 bases from V and 4 from J, leaving 14 bases between them. The CDR3 is 13 residues long. Germline V gene sequence: CDR1 SGHTA, CDR2 FQGNSA. The CDR3 region has the DNA TGTGCCAGCGAGGGGGGGGGCCGAGAGACCCAGTACTTC. It specifies CASEGGGRETQYF. Complete variable domain (other parts from reference TRBV7-2 and TRBJ2-5): GAGVSQSPSNKVTEKGKDVELRCDPISGHTALYWYRQSLGQGLEFLIYFQGNSAPDKSGLPSDRFSAERTGGSVSTLTIQRTQQEDSAVYLCASEGGGRETQYFGPGTRLLVL.

V usage is TRBV4-1 and J usage is TRBJ1-5; D is perhaps TRBD1 (5 bases). Looked up from germline, CDR1 is MGHRA and CDR2 is YSYEKL. V lost 4 bases to trimming and J lost 6 bases, with 13 bases between them. CDR3 length: 14 amino acids. The CDR3 DNA reads as TGCGCCAGCAGCCGCTTCCAGGGTAGTCAGCCCCAGCATTTT. It encodes CASSRFQGSQPQHF.

V is TRBV20-1 and J is TRBJ1-2; D is perhaps TRBD1 (5 bases). This CDR3 spans 15 amino acids. V lost 6 bases and J lost 1, with 18 bases in between. Germline CDR1 reads DFQATT; CDR2 reads SNEGSKA (reference sequence). The CDR3 DNA is TGCAGTGCCATTAAAGCGGGACGGGATAACTATGGCTACACCTTC. It is translated as CSAIKAGRDNYGYTF.

Only a few counts were recorded for this clonotype. The V call is TRBV7-2, the J call TRBJ2-3, with D possibly called TRBD1 or TRBD2 (5 bases each). The CDR3 has 16 residues. V was cut by 1 base and J by 3 bases, with 14 bases left in between. The germline gives CDR1 SGHTA, CDR2 FQGNSA. The CDR3 protein is CASSLGLGRATDTQYF. CDR3 DNA: TGTGCCAGCAGCTTAGGATTGGGGCGGGCAACAGATACGCAGTATTTT.

The J gene is TRBJ2-2, the V gene TRBV6-6; D gene unclear. V lost 6 bases to trimming and J lost 3 bases, with 11 bases between them. Germline V lookup: CDR1 MNHNY, CDR2 SVGAGI (reference sequence). The CDR3 sequence is 14 residues long. The CDR3: CASRQAKDTGELFF. The CDR3 DNA sequence: TGTGCCAGCAGGCAGGCAAAGGACACCGGGGAGCTGTTTTTT.

The chain carries TRBV3-1 and TRBJ2-6, with TRBD2 as a possible D gene (6 bases). CDR1 is LGHDT, CDR2 YNNKEL, per germline (reference sequence). The CDR3 totals 17 residues. The ends were cut back, 4 bases at V and 5 bases at J, with 18 bases in the middle. The CDR3 sequence is CASSLIPRGSRANVLTF. The DNA for the CDR3 is TGTGCCAGCAGCCTTATCCCTCGGGGGTCTAGGGCCAACGTCCTGACTTTC.

This clonotype appeared a few times. The chain uses TRBV5-1 and TRBJ2-4, with D uncertain. The germline V gene has CDR1 SGHRS and CDR2 YFSETQ. V lost 0 bases to trimming and J lost 13 bases, with 23 bases between them. CDR3 length: 16 amino acids. The CDR3 DNA reads as TGCGCCAGCAGCTTGGGACTTGGCGGAACCTACAATGAGCAGTACTTC. It specifies CASSLGLGGTYNEQYF.

V gene TRBV13 combines with J gene TRBJ2-7; no reliable D call. The CDR3 spans 12 residues. Trimming took 6 bases from V and 2 from J, leaving 8 bases between them. The germline CDR1 and CDR2 sequences are PRHDT and FYEKMQ (reference sequence). CDR3 region: CASRPRTYEQYF. The CDR3 coding sequence is TGTGCCAGCAGACCGAGAACCTACGAGCAGTACTTC.

The rearrangement uses TRBV20-1 and TRBJ2-3; 8 positions match TRBD1. The CDR3 covers 15 residues. The J segment lost 8 bases and the V segment lost 5 bases, leaving 15 bases of the junction unmatched. Germline CDR1 and CDR2: DFQATT and SNEGSKA (reference sequence). Here the CDR3 reads CSAEMTGALMGTQYF. As DNA, the CDR3 is TGCAGTGCTGAGATGACAGGGGCCCTAATGGGTACGCAGTATTTT.

The rearrangement uses TRBV28 and TRBJ2-7, with D possibly matching TRBD2 (6 bases). The CDR3 runs 13 residues. V lost 4 bases and J lost 4, with 11 bases in between. CDR1 MDHEN and CDR2 SYDVKM come from the germline V gene. The CDR3 loop is CASSSEGAYEQYF. Written as DNA, the CDR3 is TGTGCCAGCAGTTCGGAGGGAGCTTACGAGCAGTACTTC.

The gene calls are TRBV5-1 and TRBJ1-1; TRBD1 aligns across 7 bases. Looked up from germline, CDR1 is SGHRS and CDR2 is YFSETQ. This CDR3 is built from 14 residues. With V trimmed by 5 bases and J by 4 bases, 8 bases remained unmatched. The CDR3, as DNA: TGCGCCAGCAGGCAGACACGACAGGGCACTGAAGCTTTCTTT. It specifies CASRQTRQGTEAFF. Combining the CDR3 with reference TRBV5-1 and TRBJ1-1 gives the whole variable domain KAGVTQTPRYLIKTRGQQVTLSCSPISGHRSVSWYQQTPGQGLQFLFEYFSETQRNKGNFPGRFSGRQFSNSRSEMNVSTLELGDSALYLCASRQTRQGTEAFFGQGTRLTVV.

This clonotype showed up just a few times. The chain's CDR3 is CASSPSGGLPDTEAFF. Written as DNA, the CDR3 is TGTGCCAGCAGTCCCAGTGGGGGACTTCCGGACACTGAAGCTTTCTTT. The chain links TRBV12-3 or TRBV12-4 to TRBJ1-1, with D maybe TRBD1 (5 bases). Trimming pared 5 bases from V and 3 bases from J, leaving 19 bases between. CDR3 length equals 16 residues.

Here the CDR3 reads CAISEIPDRAYQETQYF. Written as DNA, the CDR3 is TGTGCCATCAGTGAGATTCCGGACAGGGCGTACCAAGAGACCCAGTACTTC. The chain carries TRBV10-3 and TRBJ2-5, with 8 bases that match TRBD1. The length of the CDR3 is 17 residues. V lost 2 bases and J lost 0; bases outside the gene matches: 8. Germline-derived CDR1 and CDR2 are ENHRY and SYGVKD.

V gene TRBV12-3 or TRBV12-4 combines with J gene TRBJ2-1; tentatively, D is TRBD2 (6 bases). This CDR3 has 11 residues. The ends were cut back, 5 bases at V and 12 bases at J, with 11 bases in the middle. The CDR3 spells CASSQAGGQFF. The CDR3 coding sequence is TGTGCCAGCAGTCAAGCGGGTGGGCAGTTCTTC.

The chain has TRBV10-1 and TRBJ2-1; 8 bases are a match to TRBD1. The junction had 6 bases not matched to a gene; V was cut back by 3 bases and J by 5 bases. Germline CDR1 is WNHNN and CDR2 is SYGVQD (reference sequence). CDR3 length equals 15 residues. The CDR3 DNA is TGCGCCAGCAGTGACCTTAGGACAGGGAACAATGAGCAGTTCTTC. This codes for CASSDLRTGNNEQFF.

This clonotype came up a few times. The CDR3 sequence is CASSQTGGASYEQYF. The DNA of the CDR3 is TGTGCCAGCAGCCAAACAGGGGGCGCCTCCTACGAGCAGTACTTC. The chain links TRBV14 to TRBJ2-7, with 9 bases matching TRBD1. This CDR3 comprises 15 residues. After removal of 2 bases from V and 0 bases from J, the junction contained 2 bases not matched to a gene. Germline V CDR1 and CDR2: SGHDN, FVKESK.

Only a few counts were recorded for this clonotype. J is TRBJ1-5 and V is TRBV2; maybe TRBD1 (6 bases). V was trimmed by 4 bases and J by 0 bases, leaving 10 bases between them. The CDR3 covers 15 residues. Per the germline V gene, CDR1 is SNHLY and CDR2 is FYNNEI. CDR3 region: CASSVDSYSNQPQHF. For the CDR3, the DNA is TGTGCCAGCAGTGTGGACAGTTATAGCAATCAGCCCCAGCATTTT.